This TCR beta chain was sequenced for a study of cytomegalovirus exposure and HLA in healthy donors. The study's findings and limits: Highly shared variants forming one cluster were likely a sequencing artifact. Excluded: some indistinguishable V segments such as TRBV6-2 and TRBV6-3.

This clone was detected a few times. The antigen remains undetermined. Primers for the PCR totalled 60 Vbeta and 13 Jbeta. TCRdb keeps only in-frame clones here, not all; method: immunoSEQ multiplex PCR. The sample lists fewer than 100,000 clones, roughly 73% seen once, with roughly 2.5% in the top ten. The CDR3 consists of 11 residues. The V end was cut by 1 base, the J end by 5 bases, with 2 bases between. CDR1 and CDR2 from the germline V gene are MGHRA and YSYEKL. This clonotype was obtained from a male donor in good health and CMV-seropositive. This chain joins TRBV4-1 and TRBJ2-5; D is unclear. Sequencing input: PBMCs. CDR3 amino acids: CASSQAETQYF. DNA of the CDR3: TGCGCCAGCAGCCAAGCGGAGACCCAGTACTTC.